This T cell receptor (beta chain) came from a study of blood T cell repertoires in COVID-19. Study as a whole: In each case, the material was cDNA or gDNA derived from T cells, B-cell-depleted T cells, or PBMCs.

From germline, CDR1 is MNHNY and CDR2 SVGAGI (reference sequence). The CDR3 loop spans 15 amino acids. The germline V and J ends were trimmed by 5 bases and 0 bases, with 11 bases remaining between them. Authors' methods: Amplification with reference gene primers provided the estimates of nucleated cell counts. This table comes from immunoSEQ multiplex PCR, and its TCRdb copy is limited to in-frame clones, with some not included. Clonal size and the V and J genes are those of that table, whereas D and trimming came from the DNA. The repertoire holds about 140,000 clones, more than 65% seen once, with 10% to 15% in the top ten. This clone was seen only a few times.

The clonotype originates from an elderly man with acute or convalescent COVID-19. The sample consisted of peripheral blood. The chain links TRBV6-6 to TRBJ2-4; weak D call: TRBD1 (7 bases). CDR3 amino acids: CASSPGGLAKNIQYF. CDR3 bases: TGTGCCAGCAGTCCAGGGGGGCTAGCCAAAAACATTCAGTACTTC.